Presented here are 30 T cell receptor beta chains from one specimen sequenced in a study of cytomegalovirus exposure and HLA in healthy donors. The study ran its PCR with 60 Vbeta and 13 Jbeta primers. The table came from immunoSEQ multiplex PCR; TCRdb's copy has only in-frame clones and leaves some out. The sample has about 130,000 clones; 80% are singletons. The sample was PBMCs. All receptors derive from a female donor in good health and CMV-seronegative.

V usage is TRBV18 and J usage is TRBJ2-1, with D possibly being TRBD1 (7 bases). From germline, CDR1 is KGHSH and CDR2 LQKENI. Trimming left V 3 bases short and J 9 bases short, with 18 bases between. The CDR3 loop spans 15 amino acids. The CDR3, as DNA: TGTGCCAGCTCACCCCAGGGGGGCCCCGTTCCTGAGCAGTTCTTC. It yields the protein CASSPQGGPVPEQFF.

The chain is built from TRBV19 and TRBJ1-5; 8 nucleotides line up with TRBD1. Germline V CDR1 and CDR2: LNHDA, SQIVND (reference sequence). V was pared by 6 bases and J by 5 bases, with 6 bases of the junction left unmatched. CDR3 length equals 14 residues. The chain's CDR3 is CASSFTGGDQPQHF. The CDR3 DNA is TGTGCCAGTAGCTTCACAGGGGGAGATCAGCCCCAGCATTTT.

V usage is TRBV5-1 and J usage is TRBJ2-2, with 10 bases that match TRBD2. The CDR3 consists of 16 residues. Germline loops: CDR1 SGHRS, CDR2 YFSETQ. Trimming removed 3 bases from V and 1 base from J; junction bases left unmatched: 3. This CDR3 is CASSSRTSGNTGELFF. The CDR3 bases are TGCGCCAGCAGCTCCCGGACTAGCGGGAACACCGGGGAGCTGTTTTTT.

The chain employs TRBV6-1 and TRBJ2-1; TRBD2 aligns across 14 bases. This CDR3 comprises 15 residues. J gave up 4 bases and V 6 bases, and 2 bases lay outside the gene matches. CDR1 and CDR2 from the germline V gene are MNHNS and SASEGT. As DNA, the CDR3 is TGTGCCAGCAGGGGGACTAGCGGGGGATACAATGAGCAGTTCTTC. It yields the protein CASRGTSGGYNEQFF.

The V gene is TRBV10-3, the J gene TRBJ2-3; weak D call: TRBD2 (6 bases). The CDR3 extends over 13 amino acids. Germline V gene lookup returns CDR1 ENHRY and CDR2 SYGVKD. Trimming took off 8 bases at V and 4 bases at J, with 13 bases between the two ends. Written as DNA, the CDR3 is TGTGCCATCTGGAGGGGTTATGCAGATACGCAGTATTTT. Translated: CAIWRGYADTQYF.

The chain joins TRBV2 to TRBJ2-5; TRBD2 agrees at 8 bases. The CDR3 runs to 17 residues. Per germline, CDR1 SNHLY and CDR2 FYNNEI. Trimming took 3 bases from V and 7 from J; bases not matched to a gene: 16. CDR3 in DNA: TGTGCCAGCAGTGATGTTTGGTTCGGGGGGGGCAGCGGGACCCAGTACTTC. Protein sequence: CASSDVWFGGGSGTQYF.

This clone has a handful of counts. V and J are TRBV4-2 and TRBJ2-2; no clear D. V shed 0 bases and J shed 6 bases, with 11 bases lying between them. The CDR3 contains 15 residues. Germline loops: CDR1 LGHNA, CDR2 YNFKEQ. This CDR3 is CASSQDGLVSGELFF. CDR3 bases: TGTGCCAGCAGCCAAGACGGGTTAGTTTCCGGGGAGCTGTTTTTT.

The chain carries TRBV28 and TRBJ2-7; 10 bases agree with TRBD1. Germline V gene sequence: CDR1 MDHEN, CDR2 SYDVKM. CDR3 length: 14 residues. V shed 5 bases and J 3 bases; nucleotides not matched to a gene: 4. The DNA for the CDR3 is TGTGCCAGCAGTCCCGGGACAGGGGTCTACGAGCAGTACTTC. Encoded protein: CASSPGTGVYEQYF.

The chain links TRBV27 to TRBJ1-6; possibly TRBD1 for D (5 bases). Trimming took 5 bases from V and 3 from J, leaving 14 bases between them. CDR1 is MNHEY, CDR2 SMNVEV, per germline (reference sequence). There are 16 residues in the CDR3. CDR3 in amino acids: CASSLPPGLYNSPLHF. CDR3 sequence (DNA): TGTGCCAGCAGTCTACCCCCGGGACTCTATAATTCACCCCTCCACTTT.

On this clone: Compared with germline, one end of the junction differs, possibly owing to a read error. The gene calls are TRBV2 and TRBJ2-4; no reliable D call. This CDR3 spans 14 amino acids. Germline V CDR1 and CDR2: SNHLY, FYNNEI. CDR3 amino acids: CASSPRTAGNSQYF. The CDR3 bases are TGTGCCAGCAGTCCCCGAACTGCTGGAAACAGTCAGTACTTC.

V is TRBV27 and J is TRBJ1-1; possibly TRBD1 for D (5 bases). The germline V gene has CDR1 MNHEY and CDR2 SMNVEV (reference sequence). V lost 1 base and J lost 3, with 18 bases in between. The length of the CDR3 is 17 residues. CDR3 coding DNA: TGTGCCAGCAGTTTATATAGGGGAAGGCAAAGAGACACTGAAGCTTTCTTT. This encodes CASSLYRGRQRDTEAFF.

The rearrangement joins TRBV9 to TRBJ2-3; possibly TRBD2 for D (7 bases). Germline V CDR1 and CDR2: SGDLS, YYNGEE. V was cut by 3 bases and J by 6 bases, with 11 bases left in between. This CDR3 is built from 13 residues. The CDR3 region is CASSEGGKDTQYF. The CDR3 bases are TGTGCCAGCAGCGAGGGGGGGAAGGATACGCAGTATTTT. Combining the CDR3 with reference TRBV9 and TRBJ2-3 gives the whole variable domain DSGVTQTPKHLITATGQRVTLRCSPRSGDLSVYWYQQSLDQGLQFLIQYYNGEERAKGNILERFSAQQFPDLHSELNLSSLELGDSALYFCASSEGGKDTQYFGPGTRLTVL.

This clone has only a few counts. The chain recombines TRBV5-6 with TRBJ1-6; 7 bases align to TRBD1. The CDR3 consists of 16 residues. CDR1 is SGHDT, CDR2 YYEEEE, per germline. With 3 bases clipped from V and 9 bases from J, the junction kept 12 bases outside the gene matches. CDR3 DNA sequence: TGTGCCAGCAGCTCCATTTCCGGGACAGTTTCTTCACCCCTCCACTTT. It yields the protein CASSSISGTVSSPLHF.

The DNA for the CDR3 is TGTGCCAGCACCCGGGGGCTAGCGGGAGACTACGAGCAGTACTTC. Translation: CASTRGLAGDYEQYF. V is TRBV5-4 and J is TRBJ2-7, with 10 bases matching TRBD2. Germline V gives CDR1 SGHNT, CDR2 YYREEE (reference sequence). There are 15 residues in the CDR3. J lost 3 bases, V lost 6 bases, and 9 bases had no gene match.

The rearrangement uses TRBV7-9 and TRBJ2-1, with D unclear. V was clipped by 5 bases and J by 5 bases, with 16 bases between them. The CDR3 contains 15 residues. CDR1 and CDR2 from the germline V gene are SEHNR and FQNEAQ (reference sequence). CDR3 in DNA: TGTGCCAGCAGCGCCCGACGCAGCCGGGACAATGAGCAGTTCTTC. Encoded protein: CASSARRSRDNEQFF.

This chain connects TRBV21-1 to TRBJ2-5; the table names TRBD1, a call not compared with the DNA. TRBV21-1 is assigned pseudogene status. This CDR3 is built from 18 residues. The CDR3 sequence: CASSNEYIWQGYQETQYF. The CDR3 coding sequence is TGTGCCAGCAGCAATGAATACATTTGGCAGGGCTACCAAGAGACCCAGTACTTC.

V usage is TRBV27 and J usage is TRBJ2-3; 7 nucleotides line up with TRBD2. The CDR3 is 16 residues long. The germline gives CDR1 MNHEY, CDR2 SMNVEV (reference sequence). The ends lost 5 bases at V and 0 bases at J; junction bases unmatched: 8. CDR3 loop: CASSPTSATSTDTQYF. The CDR3 DNA sequence: TGTGCCAGCAGTCCAACTAGCGCTACTAGCACAGATACGCAGTATTTT.

The gene calls are TRBV10-2 and TRBJ1-2, with D possibly TRBD1 on 5 matching bases. This CDR3 region has 14 residues. Germline V CDR1 and CDR2: WSHSY, SAAADI. With 6 bases removed from V and 4 bases from J, the gap between germline ends came to 15 bases. As DNA, the CDR3 is TGCGCCAGCAGCCGGGACGGAGGGTCCTATGGCTACACCTTC. This sequence encodes CASSRDGGSYGYTF.

The chain combines TRBV7-9 with TRBJ2-2; D might be TRBD1 (5 bases). This CDR3 has 15 residues. The V gene's germline CDR1 is SEHNR and CDR2 FQNEAQ (reference sequence). V was trimmed by 2 bases and J by 4 bases, leaving 11 bases between them. As DNA, the CDR3 is TGTGCCAGCAGCTTAACACAGGAGATCACCGGGGAGCTGTTTTTT. This encodes CASSLTQEITGELFF.

As concerns this clone: At one of its ends the junction is not consistent with the germline gene, which may arise from a read error. The chain is built from TRBV7-9 and TRBJ1-5, with D perhaps TRBD1 (5 bases). The CDR3 is 15 residues long. Germline values: CDR1 SEHNR, CDR2 FQNEAQ (reference sequence). CDR3 in amino acids: CSSSLGSGTRQPQHF. Written as DNA, the CDR3 is TGTTCCAGCAGCTTAGGCTCCGGGACTCGTCAGCCCCAGCATTTT.

The chain employs TRBV7-3 and TRBJ2-5, with 9 nucleotides matching TRBD1. This CDR3 spans 13 amino acids. V dropped 4 bases and J dropped 5; count of bases not matched to a gene: 2. Germline values: CDR1 SGHTA, CDR2 FQGTGA. The CDR3, as DNA: TGTGCCAGCAGCTCCGGACAGGGGGAGACCCAGTACTTC. Translating gives CASSSGQGETQYF.

This rearrangement joins TRBV27 to TRBJ1-3, with D possibly matching TRBD1 (5 bases). V was trimmed by 2 bases and J by 1 base, leaving 9 bases between them. The CDR3 runs 15 residues. Germline assignment: CDR1 MNHEY and CDR2 SMNVEV (reference sequence). The CDR3 region has the DNA TGTGCCAGCAGTTTAACCGCAGGGTCTGGAAACACCATATATTTT. Translation gives CASSLTAGSGNTIYF.

The CDR3 nucleotides read TGTGCCAGCAGCTCCCTTGTCGGCCCAGCCGGGGGACATGAGCAGTTCTTC. Residues: CASSSLVGPAGGHEQFF. The chain links TRBV7-2 to TRBJ2-1, with D maybe TRBD2 (6 bases). This CDR3 has 17 amino acids. Germline CDR1 is SGHTA and CDR2 is FQGNSA. Between the trimmed V and J ends, which lost 4 bases and 8 bases, there was a span of 24 bases.

The CDR3 bases are TGCGCCAGCAGCCTTGAAGGACAGGGGCAAATCCTAGATACGCAGTATTTT. Translation gives CASSLEGQGQILDTQYF. The chain links TRBV5-1 to TRBJ2-3, with 9 bases that match TRBD1. J was trimmed by 5 bases and V by 4 bases; bases with no gene match: 14. Germline V gene lookup returns CDR1 SGHRS and CDR2 YFSETQ. This CDR3 spans 17 amino acids.

This chain connects TRBV7-2 to TRBJ2-7; 7 positions agree with TRBD2. The V gene end was trimmed by 6 bases and the J gene end by 4 bases; junction bases not matched to a gene: 15. This CDR3 has 16 residues. Germline lookup yields CDR1 SGHTA and CDR2 FQGNSA. CDR3 nucleotides: TGTGCCAGCAGTGCGAACCACCCGGGAGCGGGGTACGAGCAGTACTTC. This encodes CASSANHPGAGYEQYF.

This rearrangement joins TRBV19 to TRBJ2-7; D is possibly TRBD1 (5 bases). CDR3 length: 13 residues. Trimming removed 5 bases from V and 2 bases from J, with 10 bases in between. Germline loops: CDR1 LNHDA, CDR2 SQIVND (reference sequence). CDR3 DNA sequence: TGTGCCAGTAGTCCGACAGTTACCTACGAGCAGTACTTC. Translating gives CASSPTVTYEQYF.

J is TRBJ1-2 and V is TRBV6-5; 7 bases are a match to TRBD1. The CDR3 is made up of 13 amino acids. The V gene's germline CDR1 is MNHEY and CDR2 SVGAGI. The junction had 4 bases not matched to a gene; V was cut back by 5 bases and J by 4 bases. CDR3 coding DNA: TGTGCCAGCAGTCGAGGGGGCCTCTATGGCTACACCTTC. Residues: CASSRGGLYGYTF.

V gene TRBV7-9 combines with J gene TRBJ1-4, with a possible D match to TRBD1 (5 bases). CDR1 is SEHNR and CDR2 is FQNEAQ in the germline V gene (reference sequence). This CDR3 region has 13 residues. Trimming took off 10 bases at V and 9 bases at J, with 18 bases between the two ends. CDR3 bases: TGTGCCACCGATCAGGGTTCATCGAAAAAACTGTTTTTT. It translates to CATDQGSSKKLFF.

The chain joins TRBV19 to TRBJ2-1; 7 positions agree with TRBD2. Losses at the gene ends were 7 bases for V and 4 bases for J; bases not matched to a gene: 10. This CDR3 contains 15 residues. CDR1 LNHDA and CDR2 SQIVND come from the germline V gene (reference sequence). The CDR3 coding sequence is TGTGCCAGTAATCCGGGGGGTTTTGGGTACAATGAGCAGTTCTTC. It is translated as CASNPGGFGYNEQFF. Looking up the rest from reference TRBV19 and TRBJ2-1 gives the full variable domain: DGGITQSPKYLFRKEGQNVTLSCEQNLNHDAMYWYRQDPGQGLRLIYYSQIVNDFQKGDIAEGYSVSREKKESFPLTVTSAQKNPTAFYLCASNPGGFGYNEQFFGPGTRLTVL.

This clone was detected once. The chain uses TRBV11-2 and TRBJ1-2, with D hard to call. Germline CDR1 reads SGHAT; CDR2 reads FQNNGV. V was shortened by 2 bases and J by 10 bases, with 14 bases between the two germline ends. The CDR3 has 13 amino acids. In nucleotides, the CDR3 is TGTGCCAGCAGCTTATCCAGGACCCGGGACTACACCTTC. It codes for CASSLSRTRDYTF.